This T cell receptor (beta chain) was found in a study of T cell repertoires in cytomegalovirus infection. Overall study context: CMV epitopes that were recently identified and HLA-C-restricted were used alongside well-studied HLA-B-restricted ones. In public TCR beta signatures, there were indications of both CMV infection and matching HLA type.

In TCRdb, the reads were re-called with MiXCR into one record per CDR3 protein. The data contain 700,000 to 950,000 distinct CDR3 sequences, about 33% of them seen just once; the ten biggest clones take up around 11%. This clonotype has only a few counts. Its antigen is still unknown. Germline loops: CDR1 MGHRA, CDR2 YSYEKL. The CDR3 is 15 amino acids. Germline trimming cut 0 bases from V and 8 bases from J; bases unmatched to any gene: 4. Study outcomes and limitations: HLA-C-restricted CMV-specific TCR beta clonotypes prevailed in the ex vivo response.

Specimen: cultured CD8+ T cells from PBMCs, collected from culture after CMV antigen stimulation. The source of this sequence is a human donor in good health (CMV status not recorded). Some clones in this sample may be carry-over from other donors' samples. This chain uses TRBV4-1 with TRBJ2-1; 10 bases agree with TRBD2. The chain's CDR3 is CASSQDPSGGDEQFF. CDR3 nucleotides: TGCGCCAGCAGCCAAGATCCTAGCGGGGGTGATGAGCAGTTCTTC.